This T cell receptor (beta chain) was documented in a study of cytomegalovirus exposure and HLA in healthy donors. The CDR3 contains 11 residues. V gave up 4 bases and J gave up 5 bases, with 5 bases separating them. Germline assignment: CDR1 SGHTA and CDR2 FQGNSA. Both 60 Vbeta primers and 13 Jbeta primers went into the PCR. TCRdb's copy holds only in-frame clones and misses some; the assay was immunoSEQ multiplex PCR. The sample carries 95,000 to 110,000 clones, 74% recorded once. This clone turned up a few times. The chain joins TRBV7-2 to TRBJ2-5, with D hard to call. Sequenced: PBMCs. This TCR derives from a woman between 35 and 50 years old in good health and CMV-seropositive. This CDR3 is CASSSQETQYF. The CDR3 nucleotides read TGTGCCAGCAGCTCCCAGGAGACCCAGTACTTC.